In this sample, the clone carrying this TCR beta chain turned up once. Only in-frame clones appear in the TCRdb table, and some are missing; sequencing was by immunoSEQ multiplex PCR. The sample lists about 270,000 clones; under 95% were seen once. The data stem from a study of blood T cell repertoires in COVID-19. The wider study: The cDNA or gDNA used as material had been derived from T cells, B-cell-depleted T cells, or PBMCs.

The CDR3 runs 15 residues. The junction had 8 bases not matched to a gene; V was cut back by 3 bases and J by 4 bases. Germline V gives CDR1 SQVTM, CDR2 ANQGSEA. Cohorts were based on clinical histories the participants reported. This TCR came from a woman aged 40 to 49 with acute COVID-19. The chain couples TRBV29-1 to TRBJ2-3; 9 bases align to TRBD1. The specimen sequenced was PBMCs or T cells enriched from blood (not recorded which). The chain's CDR3 is CSVENTGGKADTQYF. Written as DNA, the CDR3 is TGCAGCGTTGAGAATACAGGGGGCAAAGCAGATACGCAGTATTTT.